This passage covers 20 T cell receptor beta chains from one sample sequenced in a study of T cell responses to AZD1222 COVID-19 vaccine. Clones were read by immunoSEQ multiplex PCR, and TCRdb kept only the in-frame ones, dropping some. In the table there are 150,000 to 200,000 clones, approximately 89% of which are singletons. The sample in question was peripheral blood, obtained 28 days after the second AZD1222 dose. The source of these receptors is an adult who received the AZD1222 COVID-19 vaccine.

This clone was detected only a few times. The rearrangement uses TRBV11-2 and TRBJ1-3, with D possibly TRBD1 on 5 matching bases. The CDR3 totals 17 residues. V was trimmed by 1 base and J by 0 bases, leaving 13 bases between them. Germline values: CDR1 SGHAT, CDR2 FQNNGV. As DNA, the CDR3 is TGTGCCAGCAGCTTAGTACCGGGACGAAGCTCTGGAAACACCATATATTTT. The encoded protein is CASSLVPGRSSGNTIYF. Combining the CDR3 with reference TRBV11-2 and TRBJ1-3 gives the whole variable domain EAGVAQSPRYKIIEKRQSVAFWCNPISGHATLYWYQQILGQGPKLLIQFQNNGVVDDSQLPKDRFSAERLKGVDSTLKIQPAKLEDSAVYLCASSLVPGRSSGNTIYFGEGSWLTVV.

The chain has TRBV6-5 and TRBJ1-3, with D perhaps TRBD1 (6 bases). V was cut by 6 bases and J by 1 base, with 10 bases left in between. The CDR3 totals 14 residues. Germline V gives CDR1 MNHEY, CDR2 SVGAGI. The chain's CDR3 is CASRAGHSGNTIYF. As DNA, the CDR3 is TGTGCCAGCAGAGCGGGACATTCTGGAAACACCATATATTTT.

The chain has TRBV5-1 and TRBJ2-1, with 7 nucleotides matching TRBD2. J gave up 10 bases and V 2 bases, and 9 bases lay outside the gene matches. The CDR3 extends over 14 amino acids. Germline V gene lookup returns CDR1 SGHRS and CDR2 YFSETQ. The CDR3, as DNA: TGCGCCAGCAGCTTAACGGGAGGCCTCGCCGAGCAGTTCTTC. Translated: CASSLTGGLAEQFF.

In DNA form, the CDR3 reads TGTGCCAGCAGCTTGTCATGGAGCACAGATACGCAGTATTTT. As protein: CASSLSWSTDTQYF. V and J are TRBV5-8 and TRBJ2-3; D uncertain. Trimming cost V 1 base and J 0 bases, with 6 bases left between them. CDR1 and CDR2 (germline): SGHTS, YDEGEE. This CDR3 contains 14 residues.

The chain recombines TRBV28 with TRBJ1-2, with 7 bases matching TRBD1. V lost 3 bases and J lost 4; bases outside the gene matches: 5. This CDR3 region has 14 residues. Per germline, CDR1 MDHEN and CDR2 SYDVKM. This chain's CDR3 is CASSFGGQSYGYTF. In DNA form, the CDR3 reads TGTGCCAGCAGTTTCGGGGGACAGTCCTATGGCTACACCTTC.

This rearrangement joins TRBV7-2 to TRBJ2-1; D is possibly TRBD2 (5 bases). The CDR3 extends over 19 amino acids. The ends were cut back, 0 bases at V and 4 bases at J, with 22 bases in the middle. Germline values: CDR1 SGHTA, CDR2 FQGNSA. The CDR3 is CASSLAGLGVMVRYNEQFF. In DNA form, the CDR3 reads TGTGCCAGCAGCTTAGCCGGATTGGGAGTCATGGTCCGGTACAATGAGCAGTTCTTC.

The rearrangement links TRBV28 to TRBJ2-1, with 9 bases that match TRBD1. This CDR3 spans 15 amino acids. The V segment lost 6 bases and the J segment 2 bases; nucleotides outside the gene matches: 5. CDR1 and CDR2 from the germline V gene are MDHEN and SYDVKM. Here the CDR3 reads CASSLDRGAYNEQFF. CDR3 coding DNA: TGTGCCAGCAGCTTGGACAGGGGCGCCTACAATGAGCAGTTCTTC.

CDR3 DNA sequence: TGTGCCAGCAGTCCCCGTGGACAGGGATGGGCTAAAACTGAAGCTTTCTTT. Residues: CASSPRGQGWAKTEAFF. The rearrangement joins TRBV27 to TRBJ1-1; 8 bases fit TRBD1. CDR3 size: 17 residues. Germline values: CDR1 MNHEY, CDR2 SMNVEV (reference sequence). Germline trimming cut 5 bases from V and 5 bases from J; bases unmatched to any gene: 16.

This chain links TRBV7-3 with TRBJ2-2, with D maybe TRBD1 (5 bases). V dropped 3 bases and J dropped 7 bases, with 6 bases sitting between them. The CDR3 is 12 residues long. Germline CDR1 SGHTA, CDR2 FQGTGA. The CDR3 protein is CASSFQGGELFF. The CDR3 DNA follows: TGTGCCAGCAGCTTCCAGGGCGGGGAGCTGTTTTTT.

The V call is TRBV7-9, the J call TRBJ1-5; TRBD1 might be the D (6 bases). From germline, CDR1 is SEHNR and CDR2 FQNEAQ (reference sequence). Trimming took 5 bases from V and 8 from J, leaving 19 bases between them. The CDR3 runs 15 residues. CDR3 DNA: TGTGCCAGCAGCCAAGACGGGGGGCGCGTGGAGCCCCAGCATTTT. This codes for CASSQDGGRVEPQHF.

V usage is TRBV4-3 and J usage is TRBJ1-2, with D possibly being TRBD1 (5 bases). The CDR3 runs 16 residues. The V end lost 0 bases, the J end lost 1 base, and 12 bases lay between the germline ends. Germline V lookup: CDR1 LGHNA, CDR2 YSLEER. This CDR3 is CASSQEWGRSNYGYTF. DNA of the CDR3: TGCGCCAGCAGCCAAGAATGGGGCAGGAGTAACTATGGCTACACCTTC.

The V gene is TRBV19, the J gene TRBJ2-3; TRBD2 matches 9 bases. This CDR3 has 15 residues. Germline CDR1 is LNHDA and CDR2 is SQIVND (reference sequence). V lost 2 bases and J lost 1; bases outside the gene matches: 1. The CDR3 DNA is TGTGCCAGTAGTATATGGACTAGCGGCACAGATACGCAGTATTTT. This gives the protein CASSIWTSGTDTQYF.

In regard to this clone: One end of the junction is discordant with germline, which a read error may explain. V gene TRBV19 combines with J gene TRBJ2-1; 9 positions agree with TRBD2. Germline lookup yields CDR1 LNHDA and CDR2 SQIVND (reference sequence). This CDR3 contains 17 residues. CDR3 residues: CASSIGRAGGIYTEQFF. CDR3 coding DNA: TGTGCCAGTAGTATAGGTAGAGCGGGAGGTATCTACACTGAGCAGTTCTTC.

The chain has TRBV19 and TRBJ1-1; 8 bases are shared with TRBD1. The junction had 6 bases not matched to a gene; V was cut back by 3 bases and J by 6 bases. This CDR3 has 14 residues. The germline V gene has CDR1 LNHDA and CDR2 SQIVND (reference sequence). The CDR3 nucleotides are TGTGCCAGTAGTATCCGGACAGGGAGGGCTGAAGCTTTCTTT. Translated: CASSIRTGRAEAFF.

The rearrangement joins TRBV2 to TRBJ2-3; 13 bases are shared with TRBD2. The V gene's germline CDR1 is SNHLY and CDR2 FYNNEI. The CDR3 is 15 residues long. The V and J ends lost 6 bases and 8 bases, in that order; junction bases with no gene match: 8. CDR3 sequence (DNA): TGTGCCAGCAGGGGGACTAGCGGGGCCTTGGGTACGCAGTATTTT. Its protein product is CASRGTSGALGTQYF.

The J gene is TRBJ1-1, the V gene TRBV18; 9 bases map to TRBD1. V lost 1 base to trimming and J lost 6 bases; unmatched junction nucleotides: 6. Germline CDR1 KGHSH, CDR2 LQKENI. This CDR3 has 15 residues. The DNA of the CDR3 is TGTGCCAGCTCACCACTGGGGGGACAGGGCTCTGAAGCTTTCTTT. This gives the protein CASSPLGGQGSEAFF.

The chain is built from TRBV19 and TRBJ1-3, with D uncertain. CDR3 length: 15 amino acids. Germline CDR1 is LNHDA and CDR2 is SQIVND (reference sequence). The germline V and J ends were trimmed by 6 bases and 0 bases, with 12 bases remaining between them. CDR3 sequence reads: CASSQQLYSGNTIYF. In DNA form, the CDR3 reads TGTGCCAGTAGCCAACAGCTCTACTCTGGAAACACCATATATTTT.

The chain is built from TRBV7-9 and TRBJ1-1; 10 bases agree with TRBD1. The CDR3 is 15 residues long. Per germline, CDR1 SEHNR and CDR2 FQNEAQ (reference sequence). Trimming cost V 3 bases and J 2 bases; bases outside gene matches: 3. CDR3 sequence: CASSFRQGANTEAFF. The CDR3 DNA follows: TGTGCCAGCAGCTTCCGACAGGGGGCAAACACTGAAGCTTTCTTT.

This chain links TRBV5-1 with TRBJ1-2, with TRBD1 identical over 7 bases. Germline values: CDR1 SGHRS, CDR2 YFSETQ. V shed 3 bases, J shed 5 bases, and the junction held 10 bases outside the gene matches. The CDR3 has 15 residues. The CDR3 region is CASSSTGTVHYGYTF. The DNA of the CDR3 is TGCGCCAGCAGCTCTACCGGGACAGTTCATTATGGCTACACCTTC.

J is TRBJ1-1 and V is TRBV29-1; D is unresolved. CDR1 and CDR2 from the germline V gene are SQVTM and ANQGSEA. Trimming cost V 4 bases and J 0 bases, with 15 bases left between them. There are 15 residues in the CDR3. CDR3: CSVVVTPSMNTEAFF. The CDR3 DNA reads as TGCAGCGTTGTTGTGACCCCTTCTATGAACACTGAAGCTTTCTTT.